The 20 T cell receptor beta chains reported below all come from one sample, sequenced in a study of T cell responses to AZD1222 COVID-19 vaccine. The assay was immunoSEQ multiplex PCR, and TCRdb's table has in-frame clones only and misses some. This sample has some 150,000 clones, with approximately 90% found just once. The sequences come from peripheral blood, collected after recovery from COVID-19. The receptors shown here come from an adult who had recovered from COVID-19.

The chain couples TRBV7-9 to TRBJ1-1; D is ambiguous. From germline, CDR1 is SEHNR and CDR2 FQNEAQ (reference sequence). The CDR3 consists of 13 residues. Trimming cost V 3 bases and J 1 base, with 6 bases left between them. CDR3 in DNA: TGTGCCAGCAGCTTTGGAGAGAACACTGAAGCTTTCTTT. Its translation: CASSFGENTEAFF.

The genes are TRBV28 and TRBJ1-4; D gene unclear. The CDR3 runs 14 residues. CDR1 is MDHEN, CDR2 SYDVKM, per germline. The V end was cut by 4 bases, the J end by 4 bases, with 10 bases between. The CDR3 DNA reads TGTGCCAGCAGTTGGTCGAGCGGTAATGAAAAACTGTTTTTT. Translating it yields CASSWSSGNEKLFF.

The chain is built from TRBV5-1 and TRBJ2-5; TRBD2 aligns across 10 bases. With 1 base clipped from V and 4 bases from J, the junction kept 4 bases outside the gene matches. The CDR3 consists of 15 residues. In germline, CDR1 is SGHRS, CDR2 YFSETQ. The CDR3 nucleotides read TGCGCCAGCAGCTTGAGTCTAGCGGGAGCAGAGACCCAGTACTTC. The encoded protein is CASSLSLAGAETQYF. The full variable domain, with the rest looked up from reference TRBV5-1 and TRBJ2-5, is KAGVTQTPRYLIKTRGQQVTLSCSPISGHRSVSWYQQTPGQGLQFLFEYFSETQRNKGNFPGRFSGRQFSNSRSEMNVSTLELGDSALYLCASSLSLAGAETQYFGPGTRLLVL.

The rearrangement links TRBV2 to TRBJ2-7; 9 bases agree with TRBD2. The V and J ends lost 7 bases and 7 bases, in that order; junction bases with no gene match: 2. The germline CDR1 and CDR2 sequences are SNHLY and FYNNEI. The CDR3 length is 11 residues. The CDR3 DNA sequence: TGTGCCAGCAAGCGGGAGGAAGAGCAGTACTTC. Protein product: CASKREEEQYF. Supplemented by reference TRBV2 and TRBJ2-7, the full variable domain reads EPEVTQTPSHQVTQMGQEVILRCVPISNHLYFYWYRQILGQKVEFLVSFYNNEISEKSEIFDDQFSVERPDGSNFTLKIRSTKLEDSAMYFCASKREEEQYFGPGTRLTVT.

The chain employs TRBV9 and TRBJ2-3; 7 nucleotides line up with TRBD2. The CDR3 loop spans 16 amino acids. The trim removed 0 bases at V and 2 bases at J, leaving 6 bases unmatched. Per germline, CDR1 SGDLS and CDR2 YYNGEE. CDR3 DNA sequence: TGTGCCAGCAGCGTAGTTGGACTAGGAGACACAGATACGCAGTATTTT. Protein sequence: CASSVVGLGDTDTQYF.

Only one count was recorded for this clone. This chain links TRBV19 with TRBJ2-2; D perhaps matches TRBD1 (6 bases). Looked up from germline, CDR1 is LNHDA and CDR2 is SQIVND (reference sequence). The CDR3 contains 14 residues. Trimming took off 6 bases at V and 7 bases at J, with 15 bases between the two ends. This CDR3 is CASSSTGFGGELFF. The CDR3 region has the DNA TGTGCCAGTAGCAGTACAGGGTTCGGCGGGGAGCTGTTTTTT.

The CDR3 bases are TGTGCCAGCAGTCGACAGGGGGGAGATGAAAAACTGTTTTTT. Translation: CASSRQGGDEKLFF. The chain is built from TRBV3-1 (or the pseudogene TRBV3-2) and TRBJ1-4; 9 bases line up with TRBD1. The CDR3 consists of 14 residues. Trimming at V came to 6 bases and at J to 6 bases, leaving 5 bases not matched to a gene. CDR1 and CDR2 (germline): LGHDT, YNNKEL (reference sequence).

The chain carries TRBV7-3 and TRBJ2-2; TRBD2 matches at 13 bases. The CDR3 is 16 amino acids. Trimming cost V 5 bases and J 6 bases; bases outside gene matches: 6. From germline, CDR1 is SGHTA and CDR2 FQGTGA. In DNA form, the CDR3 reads TGTGCCAGCAGCCCCCGGACTAGCGGGAGACCCGGGGAGCTGTTTTTT. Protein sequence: CASSPRTSGRPGELFF.

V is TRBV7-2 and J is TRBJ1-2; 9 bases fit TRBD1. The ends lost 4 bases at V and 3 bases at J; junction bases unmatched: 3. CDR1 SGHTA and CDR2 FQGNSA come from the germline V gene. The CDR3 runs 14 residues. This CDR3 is CASSSGTGYYGYTF. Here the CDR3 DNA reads TGTGCCAGCAGCTCCGGGACAGGGTACTATGGCTACACCTTC.

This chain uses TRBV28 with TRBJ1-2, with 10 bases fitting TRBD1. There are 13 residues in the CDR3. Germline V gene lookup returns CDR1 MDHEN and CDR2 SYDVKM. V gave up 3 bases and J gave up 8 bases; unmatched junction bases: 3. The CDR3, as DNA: TGTGCCAGCAGTTTGACAGGGGGCGGCGGCTACACCTTC. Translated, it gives CASSLTGGGGYTF.

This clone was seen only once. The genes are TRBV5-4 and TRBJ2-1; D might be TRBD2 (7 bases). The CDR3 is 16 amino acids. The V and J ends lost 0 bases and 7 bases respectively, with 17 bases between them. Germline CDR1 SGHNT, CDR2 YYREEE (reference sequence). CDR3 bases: TGTGCCAGCAGCTTGGAAGGGGGGGCAGGGAGGAATGAGCAGTTCTTC. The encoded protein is CASSLEGGAGRNEQFF.

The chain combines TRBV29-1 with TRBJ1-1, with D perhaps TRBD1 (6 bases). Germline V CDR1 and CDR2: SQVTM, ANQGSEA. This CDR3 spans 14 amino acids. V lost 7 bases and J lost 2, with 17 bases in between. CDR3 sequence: CSAMGTTTNTEAFF. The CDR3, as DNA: TGCAGCGCCATGGGGACAACTACTAACACTGAAGCTTTCTTT.

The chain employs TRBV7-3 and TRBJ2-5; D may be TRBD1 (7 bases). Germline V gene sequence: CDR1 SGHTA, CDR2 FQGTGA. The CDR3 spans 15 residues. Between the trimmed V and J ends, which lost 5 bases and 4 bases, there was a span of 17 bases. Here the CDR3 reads CASSQAGGGLETQYF. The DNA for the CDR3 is TGTGCCAGCAGCCAGGCAGGGGGAGGTTTAGAGACCCAGTACTTC. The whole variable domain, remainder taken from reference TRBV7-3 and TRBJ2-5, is GAGVSQTPSNKVTEKGKYVELRCDPISGHTALYWYRQSLGQGPEFLIYFQGTGAADDSGLPNDRFFAVRPEGSVSTLKIQRTERGDSAVYLCASSQAGGGLETQYFGPGTRLLVL.

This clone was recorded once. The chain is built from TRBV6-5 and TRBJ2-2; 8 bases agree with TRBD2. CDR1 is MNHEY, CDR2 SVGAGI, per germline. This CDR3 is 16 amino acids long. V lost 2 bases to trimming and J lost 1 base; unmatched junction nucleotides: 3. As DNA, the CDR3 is TGTGCCAGCAGTTACCCGGCGGGGGGGAACACCGGGGAGCTGTTTTTT. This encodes CASSYPAGGNTGELFF.

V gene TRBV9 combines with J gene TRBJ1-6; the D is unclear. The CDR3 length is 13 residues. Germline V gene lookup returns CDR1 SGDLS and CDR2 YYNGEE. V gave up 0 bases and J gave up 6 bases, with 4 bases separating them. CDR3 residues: CASSVVGNSPLHF. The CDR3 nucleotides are TGTGCCAGCAGCGTAGTGGGTAATTCACCCCTCCACTTT. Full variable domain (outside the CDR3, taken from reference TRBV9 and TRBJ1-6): DSGVTQTPKHLITATGQRVTLRCSPRSGDLSVYWYQQSLDQGLQFLIQYYNGEERAKGNILERFSAQQFPDLHSELNLSSLELGDSALYFCASSVVGNSPLHFGNGTRLTVT.

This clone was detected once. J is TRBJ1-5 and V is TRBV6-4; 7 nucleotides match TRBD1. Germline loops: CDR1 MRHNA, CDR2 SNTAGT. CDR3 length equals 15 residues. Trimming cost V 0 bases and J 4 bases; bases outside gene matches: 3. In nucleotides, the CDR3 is TGTGCCAGCAGTGACTCGTTACAGGGGAATCAGCCCCAGCATTTT. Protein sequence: CASSDSLQGNQPQHF.

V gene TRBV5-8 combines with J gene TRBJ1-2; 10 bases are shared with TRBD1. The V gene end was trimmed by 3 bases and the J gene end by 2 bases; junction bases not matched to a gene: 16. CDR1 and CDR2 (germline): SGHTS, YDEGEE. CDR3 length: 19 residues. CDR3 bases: TGTGCCAGCAGCTCCAACGCCCGGGACAGGGGAAGTCTGAACTATGGCTACACCTTC. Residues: CASSSNARDRGSLNYGYTF.

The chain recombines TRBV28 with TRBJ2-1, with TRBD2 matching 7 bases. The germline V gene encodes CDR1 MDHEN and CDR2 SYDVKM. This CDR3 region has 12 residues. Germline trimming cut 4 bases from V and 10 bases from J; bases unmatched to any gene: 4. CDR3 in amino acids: CASSSTTSEQFF. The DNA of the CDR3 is TGTGCCAGCAGTTCGACGACTAGCGAGCAGTTCTTC.

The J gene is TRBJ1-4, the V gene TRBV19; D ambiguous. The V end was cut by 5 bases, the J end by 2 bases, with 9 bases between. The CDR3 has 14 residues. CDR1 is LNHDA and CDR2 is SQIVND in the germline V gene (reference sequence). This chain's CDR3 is CASSSTGTNEKLFF. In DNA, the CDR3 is TGTGCCAGTAGTTCCACTGGTACTAATGAAAAACTGTTTTTT.

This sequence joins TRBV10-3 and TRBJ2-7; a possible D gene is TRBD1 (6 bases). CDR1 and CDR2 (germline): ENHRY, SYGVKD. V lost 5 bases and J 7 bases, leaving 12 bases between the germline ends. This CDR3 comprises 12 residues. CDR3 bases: TGTGCCATCAGTAGTACGAGGGGGGAGCAGTACTTC. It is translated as CAISSTRGEQYF.